These 16 T cell receptor beta chains share one sample of origin, sequenced in a study of blood T cell repertoires in COVID-19. Sequencing used immunoSEQ multiplex PCR; TCRdb keeps in-frame clones, though not all of them. The table has 180,000 or so clones, approximately 83% seen once; the top ten hold around 2.4%. The sequenced sample consisted of peripheral blood. These receptors originate from a human donor with acute or convalescent COVID-19. The donor label of this sample is uncertain.

The chain is built from TRBV4-1 and TRBJ2-1, with 11 nucleotides matching TRBD1. CDR1 and CDR2 (germline): MGHRA, YSYEKL. Trimming at V came to 4 bases and at J to 7 bases, leaving 6 bases not matched to a gene. The CDR3 has 15 residues. CDR3 region: CASSPGTGGRNEQFF. DNA of the CDR3: TGCGCCAGCAGCCCCGGGACAGGGGGTCGAAATGAGCAGTTCTTC.

This clone occurred once. The CDR3 protein is CASSQSPLRQGHSYEQYF. The CDR3 DNA sequence: TGCGCCAGCAGTCAATCGCCCCTAAGACAGGGGCACTCCTACGAGCAGTACTTC. V is TRBV23-1 and J is TRBJ2-7; TRBD1 matches at 8 bases. TRBV23-1 is an open reading frame, and its role is uncertain. The CDR3 has 18 amino acids. Trimming cost V 0 bases and J 0 bases; bases outside gene matches: 10.

The rearrangement joins TRBV30 to TRBJ1-2, with 7 bases that match TRBD1. CDR1 and CDR2 from the germline V gene are GTSNPN and SVGIG (reference sequence). The ends lost 2 bases at V and 8 bases at J; junction bases unmatched: 5. The CDR3 loop spans 12 amino acids. In nucleotides, the CDR3 is TGTGCCTGGAGTCCCAGAGGGGGCGGCTACACCTTC. Translated, it gives CAWSPRGGGYTF.

This chain connects TRBV7-6 to TRBJ2-3, with 9 bases identical to TRBD2. This CDR3 contains 15 residues. Germline values: CDR1 SGHVS, CDR2 FNYEAQ. Unmatched junction bases numbered 9, after V lost 6 bases and J lost 5 bases. Here the CDR3 DNA reads TGTGCCAGCAGTCTCCGGACTAGCGTGTTAGATACGCAGTATTTT. This translates into CASSLRTSVLDTQYF.

In its sample, this clone was seen a few times. The chain is built from TRBV5-1 and TRBJ2-2; D is possibly TRBD2 (6 bases). CDR1 SGHRS and CDR2 YFSETQ come from the germline V gene. There are 14 residues in the CDR3. V was clipped by 3 bases and J by 1 base, with 7 bases between them. The CDR3 DNA reads TGCGCCAGCAGCTGGGGAGGGAACACCGGGGAGCTGTTTTTT. Translating gives CASSWGGNTGELFF.

The V gene is TRBV28, the J gene TRBJ1-2; perhaps TRBD1 as D (5 bases). Germline V gives CDR1 MDHEN, CDR2 SYDVKM. V shed 9 bases and J shed 1 base, with 15 bases lying between them. This CDR3 spans 14 amino acids. The CDR3: CASGGQGFNYGYTF. The CDR3 DNA reads as TGTGCCAGTGGAGGGCAGGGCTTTAACTATGGCTACACCTTC.

This clone has more than one count but fewer than ten. V gene TRBV19 combines with J gene TRBJ1-2, with TRBD1 matching 7 bases. The junction had 8 bases not matched to a gene; V was cut back by 7 bases and J by 0 bases. Germline V gives CDR1 LNHDA, CDR2 SQIVND (reference sequence). This CDR3 has 15 residues. The CDR3 reads CASTPGQRPNYGYTF. CDR3 nucleotides: TGTGCCAGTACCCCGGGACAGAGACCTAACTATGGCTACACCTTC.

The V gene is TRBV19, the J gene TRBJ2-7; perhaps TRBD2 as D (6 bases). Germline lookup yields CDR1 LNHDA and CDR2 SQIVND (reference sequence). This CDR3 has 14 residues. V gave up 5 bases and J gave up 0 bases, with 11 bases separating them. The CDR3: CASSFDGSSYEQYF. The CDR3 DNA reads TGTGCCAGTAGTTTCGACGGGAGCTCCTACGAGCAGTACTTC. Using reference TRBV19 and TRBJ2-7 for the parts outside the CDR3, the full variable domain is DGGITQSPKYLFRKEGQNVTLSCEQNLNHDAMYWYRQDPGQGLRLIYYSQIVNDFQKGDIAEGYSVSREKKESFPLTVTSAQKNPTAFYLCASSFDGSSYEQYFGPGTRLTVT.

This chain links TRBV5-1 with TRBJ2-5, with a weak D call TRBD1 (6 bases). The CDR3 totals 14 residues. The germline V and J ends were trimmed by 0 bases and 2 bases, with 8 bases remaining between them. From germline, CDR1 is SGHRS and CDR2 YFSETQ. In DNA form, the CDR3 reads TGCGCCAGCAGCTTGGTCACAGGGCAAGAGACCCAGTACTTC. Translating it yields CASSLVTGQETQYF.

This chain joins TRBV5-1 and TRBJ2-7, with 7 bases aligning to TRBD2. Germline-derived CDR1 and CDR2 are SGHRS and YFSETQ. After removal of 2 bases from V and 0 bases from J, the junction contained 8 bases not matched to a gene. The CDR3 is 16 residues long. DNA of the CDR3: TGCGCCAGCAGCTTTGGTGGTAGCGGGTCCTCCTACGAGCAGTACTTC. Translating gives CASSFGGSGSSYEQYF.

The CDR3 loop reads CAWSKTGNYGYTF. The CDR3 nucleotides are TGTGCCTGGAGCAAGACAGGGAACTATGGCTACACCTTC. This chain connects TRBV30 to TRBJ1-2, with 7 bases matching TRBD1. The CDR3 has 13 residues. V shed 3 bases, J shed 2 bases, and the junction held 3 bases outside the gene matches. Germline V gives CDR1 GTSNPN, CDR2 SVGIG (reference sequence).

The chain joins TRBV5-6 to TRBJ1-4; D not resolved. V was clipped by 0 bases and J by 4 bases, with 7 bases between them. The CDR3 spans 14 residues. The V gene's germline CDR1 is SGHDT and CDR2 YYEEEE. The CDR3 loop reads CASSLERFNEKLFF. CDR3 in DNA: TGTGCCAGCAGCTTGGAACGGTTTAATGAAAAACTGTTTTTT.

V usage is TRBV5-1 and J usage is TRBJ2-3, with D tentatively TRBD1 (6 bases). The CDR3 consists of 14 residues. Trimming cost V 4 bases and J 2 bases, with 11 bases left between them. Germline CDR1 SGHRS, CDR2 YFSETQ. The CDR3 region is CASSAGQTTDTQYF. CDR3 coding DNA: TGCGCCAGCAGCGCCGGACAGACCACAGATACGCAGTATTTT.

V is TRBV5-1 and J is TRBJ1-2; perhaps TRBD1 as D (6 bases). With 1 base removed from V and 6 bases from J, the gap between germline ends came to 13 bases. The CDR3 loop spans 14 amino acids. Germline V CDR1 and CDR2: SGHRS, YFSETQ. The CDR3 loop reads CASSLSVQGDGYTF. The DNA of the CDR3 is TGCGCCAGCAGCTTGTCCGTACAGGGCGATGGCTACACCTTC.

The chain joins TRBV4-1 to TRBJ1-4; weak D call: TRBD1 (5 bases). The ends were cut back, 1 base at V and 7 bases at J, with 13 bases in the middle. The CDR3 contains 15 residues. Germline CDR1 is MGHRA and CDR2 is YSYEKL. DNA for the CDR3: TGCGCCAGCAGCCAAGTGGGAACAAGGGGTGAAAAACTGTTTTTT. It translates to CASSQVGTRGEKLFF.

The table lists this clone with a few counts. The sample carries other DNA sequences with the same CDR3. V is TRBV20-1 and J is TRBJ2-7; possible D gene TRBD2, 6 bases. The V gene's germline CDR1 is DFQATT and CDR2 SNEGSKA (reference sequence). V was trimmed by 5 bases and J by 6 bases, leaving 11 bases between them. This CDR3 contains 11 residues. The CDR3 region has the DNA TGCAGTGCTCCACGGGGAGGCGAGCAGTACTTC. Protein: CSAPRGGEQYF.